This T cell receptor beta chain was profiled in a study of cytomegalovirus exposure and HLA in healthy donors. Amplification used 60 Vbeta primers and 13 Jbeta primers. Assay used: immunoSEQ multiplex PCR; TCRdb lists only in-frame clones, some missing. Of fewer than 250,000 clones listed, roughly 76% are singletons. With 10 bases removed from V and 4 bases from J, the gap between germline ends came to 23 bases. The CDR3 is made up of 16 amino acids. Sequences were obtained from PBMCs. This TCR came from a woman aged 30 to 39 in good health and CMV-seropositive. The rearrangement links TRBV5-3 to TRBJ2-2, with a weak D call TRBD1 (6 bases). TRBV5-3 belongs to the ORF category, with a function that is uncertain. The CDR3 sequence is CAPYPPRDTSTGELFF. The CDR3 DNA reads TGTGCCCCGTACCCGCCCAGGGACACCAGCACCGGGGAGCTGTTTTTT.